This passage covers 9 T cell receptor beta chains from one sample sequenced in a study of breast tumors, draining lymph nodes, adjacent tissues. In TCRdb, the multiplex PCR reads were re-called with MiXCR into one record per CDR3 protein. This table has 140,000 or so distinct CDR3 sequences, over 25% appearing once. Samples came from axillary lymph nodes draining the breast cancer. The sample taken for sequencing was axillary lymph node tissue. The receptors here all came from a female donor with breast cancer. Some clones in this sample may be carry-over from other donors' samples.

A remark on this clonotype: A much larger clonotype is one base distant, so this may be a read error. The V call is TRBV12-3 or TRBV12-4, the J call TRBJ2-5; D tentatively reads TRBD1 or TRBD2 (5 bases each). The CDR3 loop spans 13 amino acids. The CDR3 DNA reads TGTGCCGGCAGTTTCGGGGCGGGAGAGACCCAGTACTTC. Encoded protein: CAGSFGAGETQYF.

This clonotype was counted ten times or more. The chain links TRBV7-3 to TRBJ2-6; 8 bases are a match to TRBD2. Germline V gene lookup returns CDR1 SGHTA and CDR2 FQGTGA. The ends lost 4 bases at V and 3 bases at J; junction bases unmatched: 5. CDR3 length: 16 residues. CDR3 residues: CASSSGGTSGANVLTF. The DNA for the CDR3 is TGTGCCAGCAGCTCAGGAGGGACTAGTGGGGCCAACGTCCTGACTTTC.

This clonotype showed up many times. The chain links TRBV11-3 to TRBJ2-3; the D call may be TRBD1 or TRBD2 (5 bases each). V lost 5 bases and J 7 bases, leaving 16 bases between the germline ends. The CDR3 is 14 amino acids. Germline loops: CDR1 SGHNT, CDR2 YENEEA. The CDR3 DNA is TGTGCCAGCAGCCCCGGGGCCCAACCGAATACGCAGTATTTT. This translates into CASSPGAQPNTQYF.

The chain combines TRBV2 with TRBJ2-3; possibly TRBD1 or TRBD2 for D (6 bases each). The CDR3 is 15 amino acids. Deletions cut 1 base from V and 5 bases from J, with 13 bases between. The germline V gene encodes CDR1 SNHLY and CDR2 FYNNEI. The CDR3 coding sequence is TGTGCCAGCAGTGAAGTGGGGGGCATGTTAGATACGCAGTATTTT. Protein product: CASSEVGGMLDTQYF.

In this sample, this clonotype turned up many times. The J gene is TRBJ1-3, the V gene TRBV28; D is uncertain. Trimming removed 4 bases from V and 0 bases from J, with 10 bases in between. The germline V gene encodes CDR1 MDHEN and CDR2 SYDVKM. The CDR3 length is 15 residues. In DNA form, the CDR3 reads TGTGCCAGCAGTTCAGGCAGCAACTCTGGAAACACCATATATTTT. It codes for CASSSGSNSGNTIYF.

The V and J genes are TRBV7-3 and TRBJ1-6; D uncertain. The germline gives CDR1 SGHTA, CDR2 FQGTGA. The CDR3 has 13 amino acids. Trimming removed 5 bases at V and 7 bases at J, with 9 bases between. The CDR3 region is CASSPRLNSPLHF. CDR3 DNA sequence: TGTGCCAGCAGCCCCCGACTGAATTCACCCCTCCACTTT.

This clonotype was seen repeatedly, ten times or more. The V and J genes are TRBV30 and TRBJ1-2; perhaps TRBD1 as D (6 bases). The CDR3 contains 17 residues. Trimming pared 4 bases from V and 4 bases from J, leaving 25 bases between. Germline loops: CDR1 GTSNPN, CDR2 SVGIG (reference sequence). This CDR3 reads CAWIRRGALEASYGYTF. The CDR3 nucleotides are TGTGCCTGGATCCGACGGGGGGCTCTTGAGGCGTCCTATGGCTACACCTTC.

The table lists this clonotype with many counts. The chain carries TRBV10-1 and TRBJ1-3; unclear D gene. The CDR3 is 14 residues long. V was clipped by 3 bases and J by 4 bases, with 10 bases between them. Germline assignment: CDR1 WNHNN and CDR2 SYGVQD (reference sequence). The CDR3: CASSDRGGGNTIYF. CDR3 DNA sequence: TGCGCCAGCAGTGACCGAGGTGGCGGAAACACCATATATTTT.

The J gene is TRBJ2-7, the V gene TRBV28, with D possibly TRBD1 on 6 matching bases. V lost 6 bases and J lost 2, with 14 bases in between. This CDR3 is built from 14 residues. Germline V gene lookup returns CDR1 MDHEN and CDR2 SYDVKM. In nucleotides, the CDR3 is TGTGCCAGCAGGGTGGACAGCCAACCCTACGAGCAGTACTTC. Protein sequence: CASRVDSQPYEQYF.